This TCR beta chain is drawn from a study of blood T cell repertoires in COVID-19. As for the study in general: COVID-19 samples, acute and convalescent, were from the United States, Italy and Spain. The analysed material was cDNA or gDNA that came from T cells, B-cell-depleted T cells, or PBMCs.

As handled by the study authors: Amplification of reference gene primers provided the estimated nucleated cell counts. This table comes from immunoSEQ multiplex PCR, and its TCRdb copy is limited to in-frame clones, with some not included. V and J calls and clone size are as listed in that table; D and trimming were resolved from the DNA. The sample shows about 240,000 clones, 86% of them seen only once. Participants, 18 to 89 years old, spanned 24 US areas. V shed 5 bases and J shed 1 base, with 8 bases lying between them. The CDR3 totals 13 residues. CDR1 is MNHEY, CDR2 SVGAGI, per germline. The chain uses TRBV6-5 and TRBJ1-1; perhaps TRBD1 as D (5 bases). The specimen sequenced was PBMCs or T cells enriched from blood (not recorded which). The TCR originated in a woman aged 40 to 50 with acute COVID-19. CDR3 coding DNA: TGTGCCAGCAGTCCCGGACAGAACACTGAAGCTTTCTTT. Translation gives CASSPGQNTEAFF.